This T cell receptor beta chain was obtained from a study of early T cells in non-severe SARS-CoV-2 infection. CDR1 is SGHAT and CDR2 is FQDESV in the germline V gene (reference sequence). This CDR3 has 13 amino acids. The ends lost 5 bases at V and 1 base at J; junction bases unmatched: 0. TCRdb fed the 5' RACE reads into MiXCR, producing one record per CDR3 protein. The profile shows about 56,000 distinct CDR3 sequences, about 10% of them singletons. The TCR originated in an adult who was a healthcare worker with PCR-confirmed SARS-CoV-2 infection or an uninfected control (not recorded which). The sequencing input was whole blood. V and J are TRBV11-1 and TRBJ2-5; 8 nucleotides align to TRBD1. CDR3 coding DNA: TGTGCCAGCAGCGGGACAGGCCAAGAGACCCAGTACTTC. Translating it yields CASSGTGQETQYF.